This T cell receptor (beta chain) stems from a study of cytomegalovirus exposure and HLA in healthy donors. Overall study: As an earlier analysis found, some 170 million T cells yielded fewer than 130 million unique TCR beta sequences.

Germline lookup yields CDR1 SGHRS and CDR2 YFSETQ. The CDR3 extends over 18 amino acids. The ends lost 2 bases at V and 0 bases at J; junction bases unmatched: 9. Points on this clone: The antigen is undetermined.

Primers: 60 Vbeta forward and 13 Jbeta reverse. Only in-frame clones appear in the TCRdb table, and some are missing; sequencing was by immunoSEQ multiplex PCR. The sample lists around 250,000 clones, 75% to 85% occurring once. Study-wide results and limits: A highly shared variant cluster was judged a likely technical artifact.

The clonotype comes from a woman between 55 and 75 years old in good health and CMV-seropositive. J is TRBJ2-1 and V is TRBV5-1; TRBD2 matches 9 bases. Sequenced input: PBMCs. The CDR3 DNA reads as TGCGCCAGCAGCTTAACCTCTACTAGCGGGTACTCCTACAATGAGCAGTTCTTC. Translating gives CASSLTSTSGYSYNEQFF.